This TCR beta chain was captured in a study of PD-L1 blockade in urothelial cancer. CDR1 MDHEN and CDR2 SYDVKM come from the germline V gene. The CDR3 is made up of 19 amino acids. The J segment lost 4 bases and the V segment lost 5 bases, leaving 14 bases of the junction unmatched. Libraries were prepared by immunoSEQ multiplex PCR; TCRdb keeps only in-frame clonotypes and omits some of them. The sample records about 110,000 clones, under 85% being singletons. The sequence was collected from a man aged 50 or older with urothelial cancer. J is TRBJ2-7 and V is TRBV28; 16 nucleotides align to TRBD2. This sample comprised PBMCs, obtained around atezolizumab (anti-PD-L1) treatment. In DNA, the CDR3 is TGTGCCAGCAGTCTCCCCCTCCGGGGACTAGCGGGAGGGCGGTACGAGCAGTACTTC. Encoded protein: CASSLPLRGLAGGRYEQYF.